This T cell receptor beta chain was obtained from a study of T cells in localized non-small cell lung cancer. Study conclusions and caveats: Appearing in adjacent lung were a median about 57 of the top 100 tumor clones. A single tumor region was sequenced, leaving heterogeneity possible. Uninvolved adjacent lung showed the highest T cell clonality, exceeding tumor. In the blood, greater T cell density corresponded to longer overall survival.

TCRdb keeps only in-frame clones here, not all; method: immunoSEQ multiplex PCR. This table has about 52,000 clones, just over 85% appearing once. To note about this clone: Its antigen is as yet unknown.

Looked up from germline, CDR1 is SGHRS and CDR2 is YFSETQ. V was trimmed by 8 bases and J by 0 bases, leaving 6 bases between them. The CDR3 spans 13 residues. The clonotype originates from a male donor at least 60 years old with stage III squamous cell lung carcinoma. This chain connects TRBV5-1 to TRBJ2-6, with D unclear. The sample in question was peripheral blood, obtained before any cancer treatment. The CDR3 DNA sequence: TGCGCCAGTATAGACTCTGGGGCCAACGTCCTGACTTTC. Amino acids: CASIDSGANVLTF.